These 5 T cell receptor beta chains came from one sample sequenced in a study of patients and donors after allogeneic stem cell transplantation. MiXCR, run by TCRdb on the RT-PCR reads, gives a single entry per CDR3 protein. The sample lists 70,000 or so distinct CDR3 sequences; around 27% were seen once. Material for sequencing was blood, either unsorted or a sorted T cell fraction (not recorded which). These receptors came from a human donor who was either an allogeneic HSCT recipient or a stem cell or donor lymphocyte infusion donor (not recorded which). It is not recorded whose cells these are; they may come from a transplant donor.

This clonotype has only a few counts. The chain recombines TRBV5-1 with TRBJ1-2; TRBD1 is a possible D gene (6 bases). Trimming removed 2 bases at V and 6 bases at J, with 8 bases between. The CDR3 has 12 amino acids. CDR1 and CDR2 (germline): SGHRS, YFSETQ. CDR3 sequence (DNA): TGCGCCAGCAGCTTACAGGGAGATGGCTACACCTTC. Translation gives CASSLQGDGYTF.

This clonotype was recorded only once. The rearrangement links TRBV20-1 to TRBJ2-1; possible D gene TRBD1, 7 bases. CDR1 is DFQATT and CDR2 is SNEGSKA in the germline V gene (reference sequence). The V and J ends lost 5 bases and 7 bases respectively, with 24 bases between them. CDR3 length equals 16 residues. CDR3 coding DNA: TGCAGTGCTCCTGGGGGCGGGCCCAGGGGGGATAATGAGCAGTTCTTC. Its translation: CSAPGGGPRGDNEQFF.

The V gene is TRBV4-3, the J gene TRBJ2-5; D is ambiguous. V dropped 2 bases and J dropped 7 bases, with 11 bases sitting between them. Germline-derived CDR1 and CDR2 are LGHNA and YSLEER. The CDR3 runs 13 residues. CDR3 region: CASSQTIFGTQYF. DNA for the CDR3: TGCGCCAGCAGCCAAACGATTTTCGGGACCCAGTACTTC.

As for this clonotype: The junction shows a germline mismatch at one end, possibly a read error. CDR3 loop: CASSYERPDRVGLF. CDR3 sequence (DNA): TGTGCCAGCAGTTATGAAAGGCCTGACAGGGTGGGTCTCTTC. The genes are TRBV6-6 and TRBJ2-4; 7 positions match TRBD1. Germline CDR1 is MNHNY and CDR2 is SVGAGI (reference sequence). CDR3 length equals 14 residues.

The CDR3 DNA is TGTGCCAGCAGTTCGACAGGAGCGTATGAGGCTTTCTTT. Translated, it gives CASSSTGAYEAFF. The chain employs TRBV27 and TRBJ1-1, with D perhaps matching TRBD1 (6 bases). Germline V gene sequence: CDR1 MNHEY, CDR2 SMNVEV (reference sequence). This CDR3 is built from 13 residues. Trimming removed 4 bases at V and 11 bases at J, with 17 bases between.